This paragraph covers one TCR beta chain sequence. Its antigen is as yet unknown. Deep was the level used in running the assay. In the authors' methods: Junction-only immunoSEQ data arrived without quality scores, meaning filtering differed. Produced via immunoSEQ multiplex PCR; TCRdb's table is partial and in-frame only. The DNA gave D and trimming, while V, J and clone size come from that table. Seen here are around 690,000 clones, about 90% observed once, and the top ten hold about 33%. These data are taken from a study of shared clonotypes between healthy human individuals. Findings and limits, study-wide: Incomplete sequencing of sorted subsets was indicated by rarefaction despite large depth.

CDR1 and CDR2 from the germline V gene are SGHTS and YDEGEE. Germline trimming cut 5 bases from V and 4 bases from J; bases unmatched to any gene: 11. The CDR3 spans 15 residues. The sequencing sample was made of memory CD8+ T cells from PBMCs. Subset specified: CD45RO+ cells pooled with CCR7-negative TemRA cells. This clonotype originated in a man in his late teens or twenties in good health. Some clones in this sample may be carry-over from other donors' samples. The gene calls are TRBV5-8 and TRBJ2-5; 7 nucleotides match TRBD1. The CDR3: CASSPGQALGETQYF. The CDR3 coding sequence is TGTGCCAGCAGTCCCGGACAGGCTCTAGGAGAGACCCAGTACTTC.